The 19 T cell receptor beta chains listed next were all sequenced from one sample in a study of blood T cell repertoires in COVID-19. The method was immunoSEQ multiplex PCR; TCRdb's version includes in-frame clones alone and lacks a portion of them. The sample contains under 200,000 clones, 84% of which appear only once. Sequencing used peripheral blood. Every receptor here comes from a man aged 30 to 39 with active or convalescent COVID-19.

This clone came up once. The chain uses TRBV4-1 and TRBJ1-3; D may be TRBD1 (6 bases). The CDR3 contains 16 residues. V lost 4 bases and J 0 bases, leaving 13 bases between the germline ends. Germline assignment: CDR1 MGHRA and CDR2 YSYEKL. The CDR3 here is CASSLRTVSSGNTIYF. CDR3 sequence (DNA): TGCGCCAGCAGCCTCCGGACAGTCAGCTCTGGAAACACCATATATTTT.

DNA of the CDR3: TGTGCCAGCACCCCGGGGTCCAACTATGGCTACACCTTC. Its translation is CASTPGSNYGYTF. The chain carries TRBV6-5 and TRBJ1-2; no reliable D call. Germline V gene sequence: CDR1 MNHEY, CDR2 SVGAGI. V gave up 7 bases and J gave up 2 bases, with 11 bases separating them. The CDR3 totals 13 residues.

In its sample, this clone was seen once. The chain has TRBV11-3 and TRBJ1-1; 8 bases agree with TRBD1. V gave up 3 bases and J gave up 4 bases; unmatched junction bases: 13. Germline V lookup: CDR1 SGHNT, CDR2 YENEEA. This CDR3 spans 17 amino acids. This CDR3 reads CASSFGQGGPPGTEAFF. Written as DNA, the CDR3 is TGTGCCAGCAGCTTTGGACAGGGCGGGCCTCCGGGCACTGAAGCTTTCTTT.

This clone was counted a few times. V gene TRBV25-1 combines with J gene TRBJ1-6; TRBD1 might be the D (5 bases). The CDR3 totals 13 residues. Germline-derived CDR1 and CDR2 are MGHDK and SYGVNS. The ends were cut back, 2 bases at V and 8 bases at J, with 7 bases in the middle. Here the CDR3 reads CASSEVGDSPLHF. The DNA of the CDR3 is TGTGCCAGCAGTGAAGTAGGGGATTCACCCCTCCACTTT.

The J gene is TRBJ1-6, the V gene TRBV27; 8 bases map to TRBD1. Germline CDR1 and CDR2: MNHEY and SMNVEV (reference sequence). The CDR3 contains 15 residues. V lost 3 bases to trimming and J lost 7 bases; unmatched junction nucleotides: 5. Here the CDR3 reads CASSFSTGVNSPLHF. Here the CDR3 DNA reads TGTGCCAGCAGTTTCTCGACAGGGGTCAATTCACCCCTCCACTTT.

The chain is built from TRBV10-3 and TRBJ2-2; 8 bases align to TRBD1. This CDR3 contains 16 residues. Germline values: CDR1 ENHRY, CDR2 SYGVKD. Losses at the gene ends were 0 bases for V and 1 base for J; bases not matched to a gene: 1. CDR3 nucleotides: TGTGCCATCAGTGAGTCCGGGACAGGGAACACCGGGGAGCTGTTTTTT. It translates to CAISESGTGNTGELFF.

The CDR3: CASSLEASTDTQYF. The DNA of the CDR3 is TGTGCCAGCAGCTTAGAAGCTAGCACAGATACGCAGTATTTT. This chain uses TRBV7-9 with TRBJ2-3; D unclear. CDR3 length: 14 amino acids. V dropped 1 base and J dropped 0 bases, with 5 bases sitting between them. Germline CDR1 and CDR2: SEHNR and FQNEAQ (reference sequence).

The V gene is TRBV5-1, the J gene TRBJ1-2, with unresolved D. The CDR3 spans 14 residues. In germline, CDR1 is SGHRS, CDR2 YFSETQ. Trimming took 6 bases from V and 2 from J, leaving 14 bases between them. The CDR3 sequence: CASTGNSDNYGYTF. CDR3 DNA sequence: TGCGCCAGCACGGGAAATTCCGACAACTATGGCTACACCTTC. Combining the CDR3 with reference TRBV5-1 and TRBJ1-2 gives the whole variable domain KAGVTQTPRYLIKTRGQQVTLSCSPISGHRSVSWYQQTPGQGLQFLFEYFSETQRNKGNFPGRFSGRQFSNSRSEMNVSTLELGDSALYLCASTGNSDNYGYTFGSGTRLTVV.

This chain connects TRBV6-5 to TRBJ2-7; D might be TRBD1 (6 bases). Germline lookup yields CDR1 MNHEY and CDR2 SVGAGI. V lost 10 bases, J lost 7 bases, and 17 bases lay in between. The CDR3 covers 12 residues. CDR3 loop: CATSPNRVEQYV. In DNA form, the CDR3 reads TGTGCCACCAGCCCCAACAGGGTTGAGCAGTACGTC.

This chain links TRBV30 with TRBJ2-1, with 7 nucleotides matching TRBD2. The CDR3 loop spans 11 amino acids. Per germline, CDR1 GTSNPN and CDR2 SVGIG (reference sequence). The CDR3 reads CARGTYNEQFF. The CDR3 nucleotides are TGTGCGCGGGGGACTTACAATGAGCAGTTCTTC.

The chain has TRBV9 and TRBJ1-2; D remains ambiguous. There are 13 residues in the CDR3. CDR1 SGDLS and CDR2 YYNGEE come from the germline V gene. Trimming removed 0 bases from V and 1 base from J, with 4 bases in between. This CDR3 reads CASSVDSNYGYTF. CDR3 in DNA: TGTGCCAGCAGCGTAGACAGTAACTATGGCTACACCTTC.

The chain has TRBV20-1 and TRBJ2-1, with 8 bases that match TRBD2. Germline V gene lookup returns CDR1 DFQATT and CDR2 SNEGSKA (reference sequence). Trimming removed 3 bases from V and 7 bases from J; junction bases left unmatched: 8. This CDR3 contains 14 residues. As DNA, the CDR3 is TGCAGTGCTAGTACAGCGGGAGTTAAAAATGAGCAGTTCTTC. Encoded protein: CSASTAGVKNEQFF.

CDR3 coding DNA: TGTGCCAGCTCACCACTGGAGGGTCAGCCCCAGCATTTT. This sequence encodes CASSPLEGQPQHF. The V and J genes are TRBV18 and TRBJ1-5; D not certain. Between the trimmed V and J ends, which lost 1 base and 6 bases, there was a span of 7 bases. The CDR3 loop spans 13 amino acids. Germline assignment: CDR1 KGHSH and CDR2 LQKENI. The whole variable domain, remainder taken from reference TRBV18 and TRBJ1-5, is NAGVMQNPRHLVRRRGQEARLRCSPMKGHSHVYWYRQLPEEGLKFMVYLQKENIIDESGMPKERFSAEFPKEGPSILRIQQVVRGDSAAYFCASSPLEGQPQHFGDGTRLSIL.

This rearrangement joins TRBV7-9 to TRBJ2-1; TRBD1 matches 9 bases. This CDR3 is built from 13 residues. Germline loops: CDR1 SEHNR, CDR2 FQNEAQ (reference sequence). The J segment lost 5 bases and the V segment lost 5 bases, leaving 1 base of the junction unmatched. This CDR3 reads CASSRTGDNEQFF. The CDR3 DNA reads as TGTGCCAGCAGCCGGACAGGGGACAATGAGCAGTTCTTC.

The chain combines TRBV7-2 with TRBJ2-3; D is perhaps TRBD1 (6 bases). CDR3 length equals 16 residues. Trimming stripped 3 bases from V and 2 bases from J, with 15 bases between. In germline, CDR1 is SGHTA, CDR2 FQGNSA. DNA for the CDR3: TGTGCCAGCAGCTTCTCGCCGGGACACCCCACAGATACGCAGTATTTT. The encoded protein is CASSFSPGHPTDTQYF.

The chain joins TRBV28 to TRBJ1-1; 7 bases are shared with TRBD1. Germline-derived CDR1 and CDR2 are MDHEN and SYDVKM. This CDR3 is built from 14 residues. The junction had 6 bases not matched to a gene; V was cut back by 8 bases and J by 0 bases. As DNA, the CDR3 is TGTGCCAGCTGGTCGACAGGGATGAACACTGAAGCTTTCTTT. Translation: CASWSTGMNTEAFF.

The rearrangement uses TRBV9 and TRBJ1-6; D unresolved. V was pared by 0 bases and J by 7 bases, with 11 bases between. This CDR3 contains 15 residues. The germline V gene encodes CDR1 SGDLS and CDR2 YYNGEE. As DNA, the CDR3 is TGTGCCAGCAGCGTAGATCGGGGAAACAATTCACCCCTCCACTTT. Protein sequence: CASSVDRGNNSPLHF.

The chain is built from TRBV27 and TRBJ2-5; the match to TRBD1 covers 8 bases. V gave up 5 bases and J gave up 5 bases; unmatched junction bases: 13. The CDR3 consists of 16 residues. The germline V gene encodes CDR1 MNHEY and CDR2 SMNVEV (reference sequence). CDR3 in DNA: TGTGCCAGCAGTATCCGGACAGGGCGAGCGGAGGAGACCCAGTACTTC. Its translation: CASSIRTGRAEETQYF.

The chain combines TRBV2 with TRBJ1-1; D might be TRBD1 (5 bases). The CDR3 has 14 residues. The ends were cut back, 6 bases at V and 11 bases at J, with 22 bases in the middle. Germline values: CDR1 SNHLY, CDR2 FYNNEI. CDR3 bases: TGTGCCAGCAGCAGAACCCAGACAGACCCGCTGGCTTTCTTT. It encodes CASSRTQTDPLAFF.